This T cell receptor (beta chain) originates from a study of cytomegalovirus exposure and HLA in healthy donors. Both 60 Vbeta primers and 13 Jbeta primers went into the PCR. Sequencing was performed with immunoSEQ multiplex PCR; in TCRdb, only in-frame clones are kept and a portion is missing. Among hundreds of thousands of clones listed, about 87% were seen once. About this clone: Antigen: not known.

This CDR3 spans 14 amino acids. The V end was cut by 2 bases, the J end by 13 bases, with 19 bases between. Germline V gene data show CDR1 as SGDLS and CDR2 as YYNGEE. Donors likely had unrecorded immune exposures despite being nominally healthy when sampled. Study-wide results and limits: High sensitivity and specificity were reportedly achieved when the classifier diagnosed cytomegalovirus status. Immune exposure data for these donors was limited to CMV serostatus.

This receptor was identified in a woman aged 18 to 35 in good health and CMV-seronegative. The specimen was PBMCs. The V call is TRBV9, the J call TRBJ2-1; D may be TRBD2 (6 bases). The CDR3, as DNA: TGTGCCAGCAGCGTTAAGGTCGGCGGGACCGTACAGTTCTTC. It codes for CASSVKVGGTVQFF. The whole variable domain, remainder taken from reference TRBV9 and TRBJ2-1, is DSGVTQTPKHLITATGQRVTLRCSPRSGDLSVYWYQQSLDQGLQFLIQYYNGEERAKGNILERFSAQQFPDLHSELNLSSLELGDSALYFCASSVKVGGTVQFFGPGTRLTVL.